The subject of this entry is one T cell receptor (beta chain). The sample comes from a study of monozygotic twins with cystic fibrosis. Germline CDR1 and CDR2: SGHDT and YYEEEE. Between the trimmed V and J ends, which lost 3 bases and 7 bases, there was a span of 10 bases. The CDR3 spans 12 residues. This table comes from immunoSEQ multiplex PCR, and its TCRdb copy is limited to in-frame clones, with some not included. The sample lists approximately 14,000 clones, about 98% occurring once. J is TRBJ1-1 and V is TRBV5-6, with a possible D match to TRBD1 (5 bases). This receptor was obtained from a girl aged 2 to 10 with cystic fibrosis. Material: blood. The DNA of the CDR3 is TGTGCCAGCAGCTGGACGAGGGGTGAAGCTTTCTTT. This codes for CASSWTRGEAFF.